This T cell receptor beta chain was recorded in a study of blood T cell repertoires in COVID-19. Study-level information: T cells, B-cell-depleted T cells, or PBMCs provided the cDNA or gDNA that served as material.

The table came from immunoSEQ multiplex PCR; TCRdb's copy has only in-frame clones and leaves some out. In the table there are 250,000 to 350,000 clones, about 90% of which are singletons. This clone was counted a few times. The specimen was peripheral blood. This sequence was found in a woman aged 45-65 years who had recovered from COVID-19.

CDR3: CASSWIQRGTTEAFF. CDR3 DNA: TGTGCCAGCAGCTGGATACAAAGGGGTACCACTGAAGCTTTCTTT. The V and J genes are TRBV7-9 and TRBJ1-1; a weak D match, TRBD1 (5 bases). Germline V gene lookup returns CDR1 SEHNR and CDR2 FQNEAQ (reference sequence). The CDR3 has 15 amino acids. V lost 4 bases and J 4 bases, leaving 16 bases between the germline ends.